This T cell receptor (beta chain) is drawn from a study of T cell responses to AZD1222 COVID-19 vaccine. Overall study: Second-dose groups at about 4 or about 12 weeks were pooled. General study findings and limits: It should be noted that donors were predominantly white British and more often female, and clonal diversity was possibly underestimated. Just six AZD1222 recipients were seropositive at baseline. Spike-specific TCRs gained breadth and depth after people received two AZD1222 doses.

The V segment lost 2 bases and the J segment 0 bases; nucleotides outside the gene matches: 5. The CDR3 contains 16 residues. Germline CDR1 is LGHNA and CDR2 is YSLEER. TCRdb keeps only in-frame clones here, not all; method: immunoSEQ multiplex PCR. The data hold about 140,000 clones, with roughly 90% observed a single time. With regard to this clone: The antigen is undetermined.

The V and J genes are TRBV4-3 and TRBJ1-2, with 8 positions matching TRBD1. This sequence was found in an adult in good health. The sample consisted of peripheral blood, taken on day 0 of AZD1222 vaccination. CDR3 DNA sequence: TGCGCCAGCAGCCAATTTCAGGGGGCAGCTAACTATGGCTACACCTTC. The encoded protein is CASSQFQGAANYGYTF.